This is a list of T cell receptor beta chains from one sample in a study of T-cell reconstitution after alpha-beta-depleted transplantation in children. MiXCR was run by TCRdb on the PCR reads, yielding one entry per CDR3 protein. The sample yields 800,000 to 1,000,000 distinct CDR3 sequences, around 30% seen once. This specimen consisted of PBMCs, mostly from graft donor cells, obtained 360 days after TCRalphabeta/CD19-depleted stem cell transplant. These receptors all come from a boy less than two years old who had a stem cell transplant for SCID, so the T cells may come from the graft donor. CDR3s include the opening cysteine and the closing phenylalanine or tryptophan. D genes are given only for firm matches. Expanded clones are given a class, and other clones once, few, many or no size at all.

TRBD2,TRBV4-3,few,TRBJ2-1,TGCGCCAGCAGCCAAAGGTTAGGAAGACTAGCGGGGTACAATGAGCAGTTCTTC,CASSQRLGRLAGYNEQFF
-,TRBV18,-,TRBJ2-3,TGTGCCAGCTCACCCGGGGTAGCCCCTAGCACAGATACGCAGTATTTT,CASSPGVAPSTDTQYF
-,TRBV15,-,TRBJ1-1,TGTGCCACCAGCAGAGACGGAGACGTCATGAACACTGAAGCTTTCTTT,CATSRDGDVMNTEAFF
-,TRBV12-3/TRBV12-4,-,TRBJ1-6,TGTGCCAGCAGCCCCACCGGAGGGCCCTATAATTCACCCCTCCACTTT,CASSPTGGPYNSPLHF
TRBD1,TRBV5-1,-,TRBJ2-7,TGCGCCAGCAGCTTGGAGGGACAGGGCCTCGGCGAGCAGTACTTC,CASSLEGQGLGEQYF
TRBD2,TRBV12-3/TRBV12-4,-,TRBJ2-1,TGTGCCAGCAGGCTTTTAGCGGGGGGACCTACCTACAATGAGCAGTTCTTC,CASRLLAGGPTYNEQFF
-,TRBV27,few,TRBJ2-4,TGTGCCAGCAGTCCCGGGGGCAGGGGCCTTACCTTAGCCAAAAACATTCAGTACTTC,CASSPGGRGLTLAKNIQYF
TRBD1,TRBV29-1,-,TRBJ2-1,TGCAGCGCGCGACCGACAGGGGTCAATGAGCAGTTCTTC,CSARPTGVNEQFF
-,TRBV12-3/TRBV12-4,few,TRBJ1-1,TGTGCCAGCAGTTTCGGGCTAGCCAGGCTTCCCAACACTGAAGCTTTCTTT,CASSFGLARLPNTEAFF
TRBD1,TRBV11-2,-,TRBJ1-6,TGTGCCAGCAGCCAATCCGGGACAGGGGGCTCACCCCTCCACTTT,CASSQSGTGGSPLHF
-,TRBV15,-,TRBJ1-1,TGTGCCACCAGCAGAGCCGGGCAGGGGCGGATGAACACTGAAGCTTTCTTT,CATSRAGQGRMNTEAFF
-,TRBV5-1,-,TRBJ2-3,TGCGCCAGCAGCTTGGATTGGGGGAATACGCAGTATTTT,CASSLDWGNTQYF
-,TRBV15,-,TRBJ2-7,TGTGCCACCAGCAGAGATTTTGGAGAGTCCTACGAGCAGTACTTC,CATSRDFGESYEQYF
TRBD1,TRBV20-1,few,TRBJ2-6,TGCAGTGCTAGGAGGGACAGGCTCTCTGGGGCCAACGTCCTGACTTTC,CSARRDRLSGANVLTF
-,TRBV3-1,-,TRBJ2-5,TGTGCCAGCAGCCAAGACTGGGTGCAAGAGACCCAGTACTTC,CASSQDWVQETQYF
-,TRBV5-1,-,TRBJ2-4,TGCGCCAGCAGCTTGGGGACCGGTACGATGAGTTACATTCAGTACTTC,CASSLGTGTMSYIQYF
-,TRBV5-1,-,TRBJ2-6,TGCGCCAGCAGCTTGAGAGGGGTTGGGACTGGGGCCAACGTCCTGACTTTC,CASSLRGVGTGANVLTF
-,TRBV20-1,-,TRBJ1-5,TGCAGTGCTAGAGCGGGAAATAGCAATCAGCCCCAGCATTTT,CSARAGNSNQPQHF
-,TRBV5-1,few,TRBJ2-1,TGCGCCAGCAGCTTGTCGGGGGCTGGATACAATGAGCAGTTCTTC,CASSLSGAGYNEQFF
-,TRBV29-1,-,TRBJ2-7,TGCAGCGTCGTTGCGGCCTACGAGCAGTACTTC,CSVVAAYEQYF